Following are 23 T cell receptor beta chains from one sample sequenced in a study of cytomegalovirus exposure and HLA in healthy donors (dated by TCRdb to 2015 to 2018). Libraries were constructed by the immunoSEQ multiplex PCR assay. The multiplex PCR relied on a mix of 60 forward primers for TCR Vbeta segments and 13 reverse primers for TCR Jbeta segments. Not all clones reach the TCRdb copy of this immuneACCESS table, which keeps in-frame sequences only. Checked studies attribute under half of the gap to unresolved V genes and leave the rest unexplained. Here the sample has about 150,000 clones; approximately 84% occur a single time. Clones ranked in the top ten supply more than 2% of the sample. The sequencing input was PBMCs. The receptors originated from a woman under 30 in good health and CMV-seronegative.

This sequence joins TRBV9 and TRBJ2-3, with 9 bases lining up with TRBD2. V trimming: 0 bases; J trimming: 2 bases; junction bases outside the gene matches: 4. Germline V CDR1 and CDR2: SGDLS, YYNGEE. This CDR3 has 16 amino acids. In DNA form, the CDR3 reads TGTGCCAGCAGCGTAGGACTAGCGGCCCACACAGATACGCAGTATTTT. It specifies CASSVGLAAHTDTQYF. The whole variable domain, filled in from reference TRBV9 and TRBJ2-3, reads DSGVTQTPKHLITATGQRVTLRCSPRSGDLSVYWYQQSLDQGLQFLIQYYNGEERAKGNILERFSAQQFPDLHSELNLSSLELGDSALYFCASSVGLAAHTDTQYFGPGTRLTVL.

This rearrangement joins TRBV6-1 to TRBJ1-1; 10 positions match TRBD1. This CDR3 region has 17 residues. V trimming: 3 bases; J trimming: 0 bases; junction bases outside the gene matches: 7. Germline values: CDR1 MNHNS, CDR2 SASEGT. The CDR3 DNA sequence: TGTGCCAGCAGTGAGATGACAGGGGGCTTTTTGAACACTGAAGCTTTCTTT. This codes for CASSEMTGGFLNTEAFF.

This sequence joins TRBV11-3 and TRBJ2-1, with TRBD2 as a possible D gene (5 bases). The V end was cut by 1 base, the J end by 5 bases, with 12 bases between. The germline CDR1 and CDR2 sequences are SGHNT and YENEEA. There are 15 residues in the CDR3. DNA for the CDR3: TGTGCCAGCAGCTTAGGGACTCAACCCGACAATGAGCAGTTCTTC. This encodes CASSLGTQPDNEQFF.

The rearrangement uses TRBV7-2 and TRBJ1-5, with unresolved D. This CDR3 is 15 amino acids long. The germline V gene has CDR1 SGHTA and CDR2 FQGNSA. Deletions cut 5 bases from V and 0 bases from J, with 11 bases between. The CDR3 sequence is CASSPVSFSNQPQHF. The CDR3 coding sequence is TGTGCCAGCAGCCCCGTCAGTTTTAGCAATCAGCCCCAGCATTTT.

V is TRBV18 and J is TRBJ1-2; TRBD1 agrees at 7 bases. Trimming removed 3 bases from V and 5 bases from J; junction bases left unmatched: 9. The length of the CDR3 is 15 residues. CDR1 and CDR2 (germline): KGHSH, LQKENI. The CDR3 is CASSPRGDSLYGYTF. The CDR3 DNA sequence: TGTGCCAGCTCACCCAGGGGGGACTCCCTATATGGCTACACCTTC.

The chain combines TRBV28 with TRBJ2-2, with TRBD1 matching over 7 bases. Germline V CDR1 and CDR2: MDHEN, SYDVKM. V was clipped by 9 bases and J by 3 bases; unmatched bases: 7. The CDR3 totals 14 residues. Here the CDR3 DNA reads TGTGCCAGTAAGGGGGCCAGGGACACCGGGGAGCTGTTTTTT. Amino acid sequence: CASKGARDTGELFF. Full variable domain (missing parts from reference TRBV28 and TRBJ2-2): DVKVTQSSRYLVKRTGEKVFLECVQDMDHENMFWYRQDPGLGLRLIYFSYDVKMKEKGDIPEGYSVSREKKERFSLILESASTNQTSMYLCASKGARDTGELFFGEGSRLTVL.

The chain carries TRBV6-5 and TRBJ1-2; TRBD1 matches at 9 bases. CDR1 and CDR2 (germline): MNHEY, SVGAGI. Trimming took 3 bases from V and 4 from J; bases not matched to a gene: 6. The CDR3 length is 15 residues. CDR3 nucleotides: TGTGCCAGCAGTTATACAGGGGGCGGCGGCTATGGCTACACCTTC. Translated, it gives CASSYTGGGGYGYTF.

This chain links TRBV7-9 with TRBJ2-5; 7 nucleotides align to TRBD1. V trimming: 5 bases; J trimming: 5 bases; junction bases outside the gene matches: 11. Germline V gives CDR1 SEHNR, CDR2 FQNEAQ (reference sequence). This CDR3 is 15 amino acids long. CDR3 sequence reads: CASSLSLQGRETQYF. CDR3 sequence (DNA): TGTGCCAGCAGCCTCTCCCTACAGGGGCGTGAGACCCAGTACTTC.

As DNA, the CDR3 is TGCGCCAGCAGCCATATGGGGACTAGCGGAACCTACAATGAGCAGTTCTTC. Protein sequence: CASSHMGTSGTYNEQFF. V gene TRBV4-1 combines with J gene TRBJ2-1; 11 bases agree with TRBD2. Trimming cost V 3 bases and J 2 bases; bases outside gene matches: 6. Germline CDR1 MGHRA, CDR2 YSYEKL. The CDR3 covers 17 residues.

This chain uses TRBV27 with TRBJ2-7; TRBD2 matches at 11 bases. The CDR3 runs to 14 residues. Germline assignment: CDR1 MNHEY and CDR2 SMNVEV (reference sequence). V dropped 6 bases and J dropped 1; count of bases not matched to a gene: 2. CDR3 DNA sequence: TGTGCCAGCAGGGGACTAGCGGCTTCCTACGAGCAGTACTTC. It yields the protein CASRGLAASYEQYF.

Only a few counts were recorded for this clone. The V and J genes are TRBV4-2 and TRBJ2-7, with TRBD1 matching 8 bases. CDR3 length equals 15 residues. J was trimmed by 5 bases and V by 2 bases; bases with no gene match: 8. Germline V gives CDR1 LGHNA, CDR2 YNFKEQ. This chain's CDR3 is CASSQSPQGAHEQYF. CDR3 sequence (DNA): TGTGCCAGCAGCCAATCCCCCCAGGGGGCCCACGAGCAGTACTTC.

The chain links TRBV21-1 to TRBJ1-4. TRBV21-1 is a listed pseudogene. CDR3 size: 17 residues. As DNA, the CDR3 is TGTGCCAGTCCCCTGGGAGTCCACCTACGCCTTAATGAAAAACTGTTTTTT. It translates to CASPLGVHLRLNEKLFF.

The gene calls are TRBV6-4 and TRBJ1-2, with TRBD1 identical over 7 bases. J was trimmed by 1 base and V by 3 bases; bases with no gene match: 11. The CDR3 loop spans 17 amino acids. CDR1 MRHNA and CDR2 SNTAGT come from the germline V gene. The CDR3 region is CASSEFGGGLVNYGYTF. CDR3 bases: TGTGCCAGCAGTGAGTTCGGAGGGGGCCTAGTTAACTATGGCTACACCTTC.

This CDR3 reads CASSAFRGPAYEQYF. DNA for the CDR3: TGTGCCAGCAGCGCCTTTAGGGGGCCGGCCTACGAGCAGTACTTC. The chain uses TRBV2 and TRBJ2-7; TRBD1 agrees at 7 bases. In germline, CDR1 is SNHLY, CDR2 FYNNEI. The CDR3 length is 15 residues. The V segment lost 6 bases and the J segment 2 bases; nucleotides outside the gene matches: 10.

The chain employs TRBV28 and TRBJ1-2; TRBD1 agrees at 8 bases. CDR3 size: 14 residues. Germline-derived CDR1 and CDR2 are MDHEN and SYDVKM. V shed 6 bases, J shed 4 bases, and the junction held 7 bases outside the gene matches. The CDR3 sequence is CASRPKDRVYGYTF. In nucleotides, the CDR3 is TGTGCCAGCAGACCAAAGGACAGGGTCTATGGCTACACCTTC.

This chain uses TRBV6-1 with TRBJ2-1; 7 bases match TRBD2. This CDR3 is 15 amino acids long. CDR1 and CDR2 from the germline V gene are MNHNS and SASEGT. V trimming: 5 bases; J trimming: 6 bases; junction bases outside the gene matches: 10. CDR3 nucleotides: TGTGCCAGCAGTTCCTTATCGGGACTACCCAATGAGCAGTTCTTC. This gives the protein CASSSLSGLPNEQFF.

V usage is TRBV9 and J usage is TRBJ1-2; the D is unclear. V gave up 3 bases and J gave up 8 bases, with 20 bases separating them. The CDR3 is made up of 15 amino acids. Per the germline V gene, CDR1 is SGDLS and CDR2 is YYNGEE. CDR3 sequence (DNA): TGTGCCAGCAGCGACCCCAGAACCCTGTCGGGGGGCTACACCTTC. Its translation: CASSDPRTLSGGYTF.

CDR3 region: CASSLCETGSPNQPQHF. CDR3 DNA sequence: TGTGCCAGCAGCTTGTGTGAGACAGGGTCCCCCAATCAGCCCCAGCATTTT. The chain has TRBV5-6 and TRBJ1-5; TRBD1 agrees at 7 bases. This CDR3 is built from 17 residues. V shed 1 base, J shed 3 bases, and the junction held 10 bases outside the gene matches. Germline V gene lookup returns CDR1 SGHDT and CDR2 YYEEEE.

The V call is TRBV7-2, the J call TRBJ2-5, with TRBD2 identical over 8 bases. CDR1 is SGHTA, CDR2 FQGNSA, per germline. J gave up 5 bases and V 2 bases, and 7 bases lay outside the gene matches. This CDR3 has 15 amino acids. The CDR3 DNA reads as TGTGCCAGCAGCTTACCGCTTAGCGGGGTGGAGACCCAGTACTTC. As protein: CASSLPLSGVETQYF. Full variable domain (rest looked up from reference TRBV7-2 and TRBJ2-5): GAGVSQSPSNKVTEKGKDVELRCDPISGHTALYWYRQSLGQGLEFLIYFQGNSAPDKSGLPSDRFSAERTGGSVSTLTIQRTQQEDSAVYLCASSLPLSGVETQYFGPGTRLLVL.

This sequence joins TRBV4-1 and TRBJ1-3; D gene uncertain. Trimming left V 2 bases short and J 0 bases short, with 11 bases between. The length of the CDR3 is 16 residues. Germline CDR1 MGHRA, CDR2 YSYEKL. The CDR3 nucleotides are TGCGCCAGCAGCCAAATGATGGCTTTCTCTGGAAACACCATATATTTT. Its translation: CASSQMMAFSGNTIYF.

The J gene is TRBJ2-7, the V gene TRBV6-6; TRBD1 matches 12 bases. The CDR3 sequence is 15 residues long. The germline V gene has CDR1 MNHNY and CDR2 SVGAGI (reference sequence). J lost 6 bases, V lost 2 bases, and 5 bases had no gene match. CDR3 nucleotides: TGTGCCAGCAGTTACCAGGGACAGGGGGCCTCCGAGCAGTACTTC. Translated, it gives CASSYQGQGASEQYF.

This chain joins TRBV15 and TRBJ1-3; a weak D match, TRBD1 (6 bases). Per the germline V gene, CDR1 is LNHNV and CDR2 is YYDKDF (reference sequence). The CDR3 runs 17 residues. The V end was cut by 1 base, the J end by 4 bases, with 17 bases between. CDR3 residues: CATSRGIMAGGGNTIYF. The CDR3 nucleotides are TGTGCCACCAGCAGAGGGATCATGGCGGGGGGCGGAAACACCATATATTTT.

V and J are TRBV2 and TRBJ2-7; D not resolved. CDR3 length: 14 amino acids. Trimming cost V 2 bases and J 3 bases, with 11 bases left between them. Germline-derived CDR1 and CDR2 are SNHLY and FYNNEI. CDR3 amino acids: CASSEMGLLYEQYF. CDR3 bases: TGTGCCAGCAGTGAAATGGGCCTGCTCTACGAGCAGTACTTC.